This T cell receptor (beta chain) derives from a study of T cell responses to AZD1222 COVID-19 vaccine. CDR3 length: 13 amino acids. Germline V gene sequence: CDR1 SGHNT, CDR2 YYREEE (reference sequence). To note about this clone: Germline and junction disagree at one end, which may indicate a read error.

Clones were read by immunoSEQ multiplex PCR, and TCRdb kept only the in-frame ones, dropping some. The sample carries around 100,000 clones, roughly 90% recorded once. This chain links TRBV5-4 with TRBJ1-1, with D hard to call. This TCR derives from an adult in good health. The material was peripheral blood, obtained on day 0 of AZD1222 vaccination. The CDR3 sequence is CASSLGLKTEAFF. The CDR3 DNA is TGTGCCAGCAGCTTGGGACTGAAGACTGAAGCTTTCTTT.